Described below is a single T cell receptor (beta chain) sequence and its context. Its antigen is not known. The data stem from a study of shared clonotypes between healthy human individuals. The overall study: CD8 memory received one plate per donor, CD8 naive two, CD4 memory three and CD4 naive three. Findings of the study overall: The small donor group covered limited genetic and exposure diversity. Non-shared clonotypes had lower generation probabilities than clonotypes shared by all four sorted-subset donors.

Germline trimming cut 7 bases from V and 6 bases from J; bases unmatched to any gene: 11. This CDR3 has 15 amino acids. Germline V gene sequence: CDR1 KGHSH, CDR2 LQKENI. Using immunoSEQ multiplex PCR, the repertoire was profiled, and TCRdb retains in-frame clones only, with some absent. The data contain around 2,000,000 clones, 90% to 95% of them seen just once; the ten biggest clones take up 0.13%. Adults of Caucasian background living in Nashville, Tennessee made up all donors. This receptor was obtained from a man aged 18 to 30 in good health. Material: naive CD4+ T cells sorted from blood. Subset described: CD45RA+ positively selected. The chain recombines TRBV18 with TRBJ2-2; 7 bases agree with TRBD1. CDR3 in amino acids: CASYPGTDTAGELFF. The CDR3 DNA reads TGTGCCAGCTACCCCGGGACAGACACGGCCGGGGAGCTGTTTTTT.